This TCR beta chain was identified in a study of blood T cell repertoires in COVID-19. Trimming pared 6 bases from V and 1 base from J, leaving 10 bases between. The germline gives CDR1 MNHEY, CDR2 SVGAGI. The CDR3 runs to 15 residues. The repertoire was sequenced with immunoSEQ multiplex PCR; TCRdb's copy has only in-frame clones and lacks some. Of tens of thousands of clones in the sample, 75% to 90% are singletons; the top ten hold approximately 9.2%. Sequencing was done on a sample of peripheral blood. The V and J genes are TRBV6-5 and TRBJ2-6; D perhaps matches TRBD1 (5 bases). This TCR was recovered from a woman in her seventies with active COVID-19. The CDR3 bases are TGTGCCAGCAGCCCCAGGGTTTCTGGGGCCAACGTCCTGACTTTC. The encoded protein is CASSPRVSGANVLTF.